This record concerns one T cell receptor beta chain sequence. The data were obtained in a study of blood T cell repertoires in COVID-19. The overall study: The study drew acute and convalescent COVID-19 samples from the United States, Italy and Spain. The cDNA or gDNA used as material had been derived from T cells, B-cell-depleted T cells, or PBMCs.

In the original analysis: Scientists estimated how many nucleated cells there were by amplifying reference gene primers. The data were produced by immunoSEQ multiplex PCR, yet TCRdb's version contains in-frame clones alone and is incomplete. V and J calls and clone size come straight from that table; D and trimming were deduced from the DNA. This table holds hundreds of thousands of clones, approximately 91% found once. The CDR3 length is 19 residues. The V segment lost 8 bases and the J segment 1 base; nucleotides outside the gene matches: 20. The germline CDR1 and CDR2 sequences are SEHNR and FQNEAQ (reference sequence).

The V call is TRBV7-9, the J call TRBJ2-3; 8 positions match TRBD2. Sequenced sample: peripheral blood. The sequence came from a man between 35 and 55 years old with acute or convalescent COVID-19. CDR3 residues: CASWSPQTSALGGTDTQYF. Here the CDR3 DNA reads TGTGCCAGCTGGTCTCCCCAGACTAGCGCTCTGGGAGGCACAGATACGCAGTATTTT.